These T cell receptor beta chains were read from a single sample in a study of T cells in Graves' hyperthyroidism and ophthalmopathy. TCRdb redid the calling of the multiplex PCR reads with MiXCR, one entry per CDR3 protein. The sample lists over 150,000 distinct CDR3 sequences, about a sixth occurring once. The sequenced sample consisted of blood. Receptors originate from a woman aged 45-65 years with Graves' hyperthyroidism. The CDR3 runs from the conserved cysteine through the conserved F or W. The D gene is left open where the match is weak. Some rows have no size entry. The others give once, few or many, or a class for an expanded clone.

v_call: TRBV7-9
clone_size: many
j_call: TRBJ2-1
d_call: TRBD2
cdr3_nt: TGTGCCAGCAGCTCCCCCGGGACTAGCGCCTACAATGAGCAGTTCTTC
cdr3_aa: CASSSPGTSAYNEQFF

v_call: TRBV29-1
clone_size: -
j_call: TRBJ1-2
d_call: -
cdr3_nt: TGCAGCGTTGTTACGGACACCTTCTATGGCTACACCTTC
cdr3_aa: CSVVTDTFYGYTF

v_call: TRBV14
clone_size: once
j_call: TRBJ1-1
d_call: TRBD1
cdr3_nt: TGTGCCAGCAAGACAGGGTTGGGGAACACTGAAGCTTTCTTT
cdr3_aa: CASKTGLGNTEAFF

v_call: TRBV6-1
clone_size: many
j_call: TRBJ1-5
d_call: -
cdr3_nt: TGTGCCAGCAGTTCCGTTTCGACAGGTCCCAATCAGCCCCAGCATTTT
cdr3_aa: CASSSVSTGPNQPQHF

v_call: TRBV28
clone_size: many
j_call: TRBJ2-1
d_call: TRBD2
cdr3_nt: TGTGCCAGTACCCGACTAGCGGGAATTGGGAATGAGCAGTTCTTC
cdr3_aa: CASTRLAGIGNEQFF

v_call: TRBV15
clone_size: few
j_call: TRBJ1-4
d_call: -
cdr3_nt: TGTGCCACCAGCAGAGGAGGGGAAGGGGGGGAAAAACTGTTTTTT
cdr3_aa: CATSRGGEGGEKLFF

v_call: TRBV6-1
clone_size: few
j_call: TRBJ2-7
d_call: -
cdr3_nt: TGTGCCAGCAGTGTTTCCCTACCCTCCTACGAGCAGTACTTC
cdr3_aa: CASSVSLPSYEQYF

v_call: TRBV28
clone_size: many
j_call: TRBJ2-1
d_call: -
cdr3_nt: TGTGCCAGCAGTTTAGCAGGCTCCTACTCCAATGAGCAGTTCTTC
cdr3_aa: CASSLAGSYSNEQFF

v_call: TRBV6-2/TRBV6-3
clone_size: few
j_call: TRBJ1-2
d_call: TRBD1
cdr3_nt: TGTGCCAGCAGTTACTCAGGGGGCCTAGGCTATGGCTACACCTTC
cdr3_aa: CASSYSGGLGYGYTF

v_call: TRBV18
clone_size: many
j_call: TRBJ2-5
d_call: -
cdr3_nt: TGTGCCAGCCTGGGGGAGACCCAGTACTTC
cdr3_aa: CASLGETQYF

v_call: TRBV27
clone_size: many
j_call: TRBJ2-7
d_call: -
cdr3_nt: TGTGCCAGCAGTTTATCAGGACTCCATCCCTACGAGCAGTACTTC
cdr3_aa: CASSLSGLHPYEQYF